This is a list of T cell receptor beta chains from one sample in a study of cytomegalovirus exposure and HLA in healthy donors. Assay: immunoSEQ multiplex PCR; the TCRdb copy retains only in-frame clones and omits some. The profile shows fewer than 200,000 clones, over 60% of them singletons. What was sequenced was PBMCs. The source of these receptors is a girl aged 5-17 years in good health and CMV-seronegative. The CDR3 runs from the conserved cysteine through the conserved F or W.

J gene: TRBJ1-2
V gene: TRBV6-1
CDR3 protein: CASSERAGNYGYTF

J gene: TRBJ2-1
V gene: TRBV6-5
CDR3 protein: CASSYGGVNEQFF

J gene: TRBJ2-3
V gene: TRBV10-3
CDR3 protein: CAISESTKDSYTDTQYF

J gene: TRBJ2-2
V gene: TRBV12-5
CDR3 protein: CASRGQEVRNTGELFF

J gene: TRBJ1-3
V gene: TRBV7-9
CDR3 protein: CASRRSGNTIYF

J gene: TRBJ2-5
V gene: TRBV5-1
CDR3 protein: CASRVGQPKQETQYF

J gene: TRBJ2-7
V gene: TRBV5-6
CDR3 protein: CASSLMGTGGEQYF

J gene: TRBJ2-1
V gene: TRBV6-5
CDR3 protein: CASSPTVSYNEQFF

J gene: TRBJ2-7
V gene: TRBV7-9
CDR3 protein: CASIRASSYEQYF

J gene: TRBJ2-7
V gene: TRBV5-1
CDR3 protein: CASSKAGQAATYEQYF

J gene: TRBJ1-1
V gene: TRBV6-5
CDR3 protein: CASSWTDINTEAFF

J gene: TRBJ2-1
V gene: TRBV5-6
CDR3 protein: CASSLLARDNEQFF

J gene: TRBJ1-1
V gene: TRBV5-6
CDR3 protein: CASSLLGVNTEAFF

J gene: TRBJ1-1
V gene: TRBV5-1
CDR3 protein: CASSPRTGIGDTEAFF

J gene: TRBJ1-6
V gene: TRBV27
CDR3 protein: CASSLRAPGQYNSPLHF

J gene: TRBJ2-7
V gene: TRBV14
CDR3 protein: CASSQGPDTGALSYEQYF

J gene: TRBJ1-1
V gene: TRBV7-8
CDR3 protein: CASSQLDRRNTEAFF

J gene: TRBJ2-3
V gene: TRBV6-1
CDR3 protein: CASSPSDTQYF